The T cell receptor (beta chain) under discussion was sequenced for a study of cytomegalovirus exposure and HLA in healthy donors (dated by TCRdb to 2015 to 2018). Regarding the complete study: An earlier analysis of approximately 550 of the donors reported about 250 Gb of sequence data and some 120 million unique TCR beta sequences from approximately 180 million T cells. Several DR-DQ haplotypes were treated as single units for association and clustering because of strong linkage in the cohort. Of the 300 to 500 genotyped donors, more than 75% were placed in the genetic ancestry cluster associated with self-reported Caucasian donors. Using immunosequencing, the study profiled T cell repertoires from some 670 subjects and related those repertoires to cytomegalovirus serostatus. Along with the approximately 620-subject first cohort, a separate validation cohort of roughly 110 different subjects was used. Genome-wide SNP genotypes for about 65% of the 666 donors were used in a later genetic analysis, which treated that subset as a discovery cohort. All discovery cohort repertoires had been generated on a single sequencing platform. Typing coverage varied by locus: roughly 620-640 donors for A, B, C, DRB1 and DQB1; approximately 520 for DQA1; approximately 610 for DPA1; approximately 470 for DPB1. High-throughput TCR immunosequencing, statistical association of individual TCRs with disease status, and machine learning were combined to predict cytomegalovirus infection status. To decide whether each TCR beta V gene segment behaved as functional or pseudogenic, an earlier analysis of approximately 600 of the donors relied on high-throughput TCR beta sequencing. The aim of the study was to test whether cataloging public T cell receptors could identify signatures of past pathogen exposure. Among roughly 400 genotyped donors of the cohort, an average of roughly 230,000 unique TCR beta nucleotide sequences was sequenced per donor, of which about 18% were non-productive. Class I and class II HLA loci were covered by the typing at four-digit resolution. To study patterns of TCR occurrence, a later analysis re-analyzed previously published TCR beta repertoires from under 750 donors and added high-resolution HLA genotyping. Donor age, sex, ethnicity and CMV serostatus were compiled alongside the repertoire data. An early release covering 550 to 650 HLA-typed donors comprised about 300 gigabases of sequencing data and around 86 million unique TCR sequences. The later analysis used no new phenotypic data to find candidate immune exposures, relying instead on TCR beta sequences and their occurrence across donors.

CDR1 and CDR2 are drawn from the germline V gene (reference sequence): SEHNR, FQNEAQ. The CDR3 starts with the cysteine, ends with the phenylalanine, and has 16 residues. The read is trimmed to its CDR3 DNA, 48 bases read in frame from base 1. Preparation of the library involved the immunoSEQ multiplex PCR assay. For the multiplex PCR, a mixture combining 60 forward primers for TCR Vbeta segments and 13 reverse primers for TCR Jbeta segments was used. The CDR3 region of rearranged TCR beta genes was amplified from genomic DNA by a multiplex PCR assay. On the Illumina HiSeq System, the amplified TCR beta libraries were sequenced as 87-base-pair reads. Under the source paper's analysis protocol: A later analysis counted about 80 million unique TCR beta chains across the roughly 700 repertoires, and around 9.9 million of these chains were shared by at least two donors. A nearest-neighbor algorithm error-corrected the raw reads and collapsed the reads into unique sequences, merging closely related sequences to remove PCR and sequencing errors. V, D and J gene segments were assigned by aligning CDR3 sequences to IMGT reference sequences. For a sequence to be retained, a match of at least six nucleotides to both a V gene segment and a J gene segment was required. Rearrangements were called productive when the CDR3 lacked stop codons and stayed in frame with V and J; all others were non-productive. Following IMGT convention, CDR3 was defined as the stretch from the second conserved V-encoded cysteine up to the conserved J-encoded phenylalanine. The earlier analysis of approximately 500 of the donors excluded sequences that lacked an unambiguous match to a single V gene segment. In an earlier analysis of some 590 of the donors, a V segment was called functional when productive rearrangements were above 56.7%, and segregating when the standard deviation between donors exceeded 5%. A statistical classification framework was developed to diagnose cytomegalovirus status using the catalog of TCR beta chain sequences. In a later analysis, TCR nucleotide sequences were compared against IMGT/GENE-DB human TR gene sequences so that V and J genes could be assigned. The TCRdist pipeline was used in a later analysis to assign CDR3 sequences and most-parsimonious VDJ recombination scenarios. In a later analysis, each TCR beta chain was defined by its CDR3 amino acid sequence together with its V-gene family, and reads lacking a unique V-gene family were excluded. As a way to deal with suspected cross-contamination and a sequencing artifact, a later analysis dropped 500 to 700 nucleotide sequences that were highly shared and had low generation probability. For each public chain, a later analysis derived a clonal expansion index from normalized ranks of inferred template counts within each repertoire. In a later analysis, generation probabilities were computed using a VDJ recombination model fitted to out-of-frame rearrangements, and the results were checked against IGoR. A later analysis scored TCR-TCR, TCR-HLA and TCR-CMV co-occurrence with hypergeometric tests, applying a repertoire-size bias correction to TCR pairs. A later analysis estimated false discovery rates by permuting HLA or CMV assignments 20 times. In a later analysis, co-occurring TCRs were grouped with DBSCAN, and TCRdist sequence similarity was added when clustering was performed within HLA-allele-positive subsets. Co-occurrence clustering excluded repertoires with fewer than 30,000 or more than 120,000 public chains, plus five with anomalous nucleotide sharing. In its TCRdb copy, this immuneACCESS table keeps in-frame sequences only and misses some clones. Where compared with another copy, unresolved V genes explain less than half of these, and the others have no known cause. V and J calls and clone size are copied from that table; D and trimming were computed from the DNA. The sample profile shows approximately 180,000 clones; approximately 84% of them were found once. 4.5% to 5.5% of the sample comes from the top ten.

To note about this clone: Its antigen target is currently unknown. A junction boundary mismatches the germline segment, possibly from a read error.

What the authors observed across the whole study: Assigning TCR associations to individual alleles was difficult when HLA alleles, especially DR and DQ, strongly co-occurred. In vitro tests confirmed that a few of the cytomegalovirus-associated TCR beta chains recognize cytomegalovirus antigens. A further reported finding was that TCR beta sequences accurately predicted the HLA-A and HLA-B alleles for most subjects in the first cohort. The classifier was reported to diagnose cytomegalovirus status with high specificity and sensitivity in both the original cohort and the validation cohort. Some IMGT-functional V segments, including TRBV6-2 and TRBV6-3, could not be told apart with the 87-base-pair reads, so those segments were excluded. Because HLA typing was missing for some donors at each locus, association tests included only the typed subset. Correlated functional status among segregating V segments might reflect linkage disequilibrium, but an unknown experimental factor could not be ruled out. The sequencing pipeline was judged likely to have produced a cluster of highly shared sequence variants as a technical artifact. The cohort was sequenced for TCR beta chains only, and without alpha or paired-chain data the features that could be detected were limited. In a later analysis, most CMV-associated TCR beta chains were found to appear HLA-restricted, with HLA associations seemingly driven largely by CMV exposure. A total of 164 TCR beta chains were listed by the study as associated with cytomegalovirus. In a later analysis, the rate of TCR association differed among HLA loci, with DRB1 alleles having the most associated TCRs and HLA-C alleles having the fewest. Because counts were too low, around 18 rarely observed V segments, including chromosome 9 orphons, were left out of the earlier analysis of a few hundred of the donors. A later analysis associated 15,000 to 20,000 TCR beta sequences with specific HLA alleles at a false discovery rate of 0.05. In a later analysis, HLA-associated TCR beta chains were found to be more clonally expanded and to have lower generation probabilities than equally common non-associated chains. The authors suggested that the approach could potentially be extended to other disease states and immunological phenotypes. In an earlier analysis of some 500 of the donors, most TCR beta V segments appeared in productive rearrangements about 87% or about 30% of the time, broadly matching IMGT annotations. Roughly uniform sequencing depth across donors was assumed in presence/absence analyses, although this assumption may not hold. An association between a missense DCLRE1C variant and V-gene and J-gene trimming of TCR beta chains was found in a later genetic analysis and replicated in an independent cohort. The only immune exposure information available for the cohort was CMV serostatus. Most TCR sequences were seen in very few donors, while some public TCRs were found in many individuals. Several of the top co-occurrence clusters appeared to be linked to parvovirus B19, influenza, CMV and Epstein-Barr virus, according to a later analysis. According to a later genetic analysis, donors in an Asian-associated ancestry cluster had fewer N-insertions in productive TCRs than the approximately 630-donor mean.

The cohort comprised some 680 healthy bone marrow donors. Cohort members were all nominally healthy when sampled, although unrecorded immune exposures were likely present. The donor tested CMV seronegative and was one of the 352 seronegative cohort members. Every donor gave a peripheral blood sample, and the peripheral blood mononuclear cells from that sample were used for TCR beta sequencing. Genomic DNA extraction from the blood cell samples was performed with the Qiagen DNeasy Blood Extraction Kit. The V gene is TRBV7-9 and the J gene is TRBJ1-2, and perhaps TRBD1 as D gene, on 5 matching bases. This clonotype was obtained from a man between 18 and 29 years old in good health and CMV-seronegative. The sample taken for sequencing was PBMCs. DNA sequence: TGTTCCAGCAGCCCCCCTGGGGGGATGATAAACTATGGCTACACCTTC. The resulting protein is CSSSPPGGMINYGYTF.